The 24 T cell receptor beta chains below all came from one sample that was sequenced in a study of shared clonotypes between healthy human individuals. Profiled with immunoSEQ multiplex PCR; TCRdb holds only in-frame clones, not every one. The sample lists about 2.3 million clones, roughly 93% occurring once. The specimen was naive CD4+ T cells from PBMCs. The sample's subset: CD45RA+ positively selected. Receptors were obtained from a man between 18 and 35 years old in good health. Some clones in this sample may be carry-over from other donors' samples.

This clone was seen only once. The rearrangement links TRBV19 to TRBJ2-3, with unresolved D. The CDR3 spans 15 residues. Germline assignment: CDR1 LNHDA and CDR2 SQIVND (reference sequence). V was trimmed by 1 base and J by 0 bases, leaving 8 bases between them. The CDR3 nucleotides are TGTGCCAGTAGTATAGGTGGATTTAGCACAGATACGCAGTATTTT. This encodes CASSIGGFSTDTQYF.

The rearrangement links TRBV9 to TRBJ2-6, with 9 positions matching TRBD2. CDR1 is SGDLS, CDR2 YYNGEE, per germline. The V gene end was trimmed by 4 bases and the J gene end by 4 bases; junction bases not matched to a gene: 18. This CDR3 contains 20 residues. In nucleotides, the CDR3 is TGTGCCAGCAGCTCCGCAGGGCTAGCGGGGCGGGGGTCGGGGGCCAACGTCCTGACTTTC. This translates into CASSSAGLAGRGSGANVLTF.

The gene calls are TRBV10-3 and TRBJ2-2; D perhaps matches TRBD2 (5 bases). Germline-derived CDR1 and CDR2 are ENHRY and SYGVKD. The ends were cut back, 2 bases at V and 8 bases at J, with 18 bases in the middle. CDR3 length equals 16 residues. The CDR3 loop reads CAISELADRVAGELFF. DNA for the CDR3: TGTGCCATCAGTGAGCTAGCTGATAGAGTGGCTGGGGAGCTGTTTTTT.

On this clone: The sample holds other DNA sequences that translate to the same CDR3. The V gene is TRBV7-2, the J gene TRBJ2-3; no definite D call. Trimming left V 5 bases short and J 6 bases short, with 9 bases between. Per the germline V gene, CDR1 is SGHTA and CDR2 is FQGNSA. CDR3 size: 12 residues. This chain's CDR3 is CASSLVRDTQYF. The CDR3 DNA is TGTGCCAGCAGCCTGGTCCGGGATACGCAGTATTTT.

V gene TRBV7-2 combines with J gene TRBJ2-3; TRBD2 matches at 11 bases. CDR1 SGHTA and CDR2 FQGNSA come from the germline V gene. With V trimmed by 5 bases and J by 4 bases, 14 bases remained unmatched. The CDR3 covers 18 residues. For the CDR3, the DNA is TGTGCCAGCAGCCGCCCGGTGGGTAGCGGGAGGGTAGCAGATACGCAGTATTTT. Translation gives CASSRPVGSGRVADTQYF.

This chain joins TRBV29-1 and TRBJ2-5; 11 positions match TRBD2. V lost 4 bases and J lost 4; bases outside the gene matches: 8. Germline V gene lookup returns CDR1 SQVTM and CDR2 ANQGSEA. This CDR3 is 15 amino acids long. CDR3 residues: CSVAPSGRLIETQYF. The CDR3 DNA is TGCAGCGTTGCCCCTAGCGGGAGGTTGATAGAGACCCAGTACTTC.

V is TRBV4-2 and J is TRBJ2-4; possible D gene TRBD2, 6 bases. The germline V gene encodes CDR1 LGHNA and CDR2 YNFKEQ. The CDR3 is 18 residues long. V lost 1 base to trimming and J lost 0 bases, with 16 bases between them. In nucleotides, the CDR3 is TGTGCCAGCAGCCAAGTTCATAGCGGATTGTTAGCCAAAAACATTCAGTACTTC. Translation gives CASSQVHSGLLAKNIQYF.

CDR3 region: CASRRGGGYNEQFF. CDR3 bases: TGTGCCAGCAGAAGAGGAGGGGGGTACAATGAGCAGTTCTTC. The genes are TRBV7-8 and TRBJ2-1; D might be TRBD1 or TRBD2, each matching 6 bases. The CDR3 spans 14 residues. V was clipped by 6 bases and J by 4 bases, with 13 bases between them. Germline-derived CDR1 and CDR2 are SGHVS and FQNEAQ.

About this clone: Additional DNA sequences in this sample encode the identical CDR3. J is TRBJ1-3 and V is TRBV15; tentatively, D is TRBD1 (5 bases). Germline V lookup: CDR1 LNHNV, CDR2 YYDKDF (reference sequence). V was shortened by 3 bases and J by 3 bases, with 12 bases between the two germline ends. The CDR3 runs to 15 residues. CDR3 nucleotide sequence: TGTGCCACCAGCAGGGACGGGGGGAGTGGAAACACCATATATTTT. Translation: CATSRDGGSGNTIYF.

The chain has TRBV18 and TRBJ2-7, with 8 nucleotides matching TRBD1. This CDR3 spans 14 amino acids. V lost 3 bases, J lost 5 bases, and 6 bases stayed unmatched. Per germline, CDR1 KGHSH and CDR2 LQKENI. CDR3 bases: TGTGCCAGCTCACCGCAGGGGGCAGAGGACGAGCAGTACTTC. Translated, it gives CASSPQGAEDEQYF.

The rearrangement links TRBV28 to TRBJ2-4, with TRBD2 identical over 9 bases. J gave up 5 bases and V 5 bases, and 7 bases lay outside the gene matches. Germline V gene lookup returns CDR1 MDHEN and CDR2 SYDVKM. The CDR3 has 15 residues. The CDR3 DNA sequence: TGTGCCAGCAGTCCCCCGACTAGCGGTGAAAACATTCAGTACTTC. Its protein product is CASSPPTSGENIQYF.

The rearrangement uses TRBV6-5 and TRBJ2-7, with D perhaps matching TRBD1 (5 bases). Trimming pared 8 bases from V and 4 bases from J, leaving 12 bases between. Germline assignment: CDR1 MNHEY and CDR2 SVGAGI. The CDR3 covers 12 residues. The CDR3 sequence: CASGHEPYEQYF. In DNA, the CDR3 is TGTGCCAGCGGACACGAACCTTACGAGCAGTACTTC.

V is TRBV6-5 and J is TRBJ2-3; possible D gene TRBD2, 6 bases. V was cut by 5 bases and J by 4 bases, with 10 bases left in between. The CDR3 is made up of 13 amino acids. Germline V CDR1 and CDR2: MNHEY, SVGAGI. The CDR3 DNA reads as TGTGCCAGCAGTCGACTAGGCGCAGATACGCAGTATTTT. Its protein is CASSRLGADTQYF.

This chain connects TRBV28 to TRBJ1-2; a weak D match, TRBD1 (5 bases). Germline loops: CDR1 MDHEN, CDR2 SYDVKM. The CDR3 consists of 16 residues. Trimming stripped 6 bases from V and 3 bases from J, with 20 bases between. CDR3 DNA sequence: TGTGCCAGCAGACGCTTCCGGGACCTTTTTTACTATGGCTACACCTTC. This codes for CASRRFRDLFYYGYTF.

V gene TRBV29-1 combines with J gene TRBJ2-7, with D possibly matching TRBD2 (5 bases). The germline CDR1 and CDR2 sequences are SQVTM and ANQGSEA. V was trimmed by 4 bases and J by 1 base, leaving 17 bases between them. The CDR3 consists of 15 residues. The CDR3 spells CSVGTLWESSYEQYF. The DNA of the CDR3 is TGCAGCGTTGGGACCCTTTGGGAGTCGTCCTACGAGCAGTACTTC.

This chain connects TRBV7-2 to TRBJ2-3; D not certain. The germline CDR1 and CDR2 sequences are SGHTA and FQGNSA. The V end lost 2 bases, the J end lost 2 bases, and 5 bases lay between the germline ends. CDR3 length: 13 residues. This CDR3 is CASSLINTDTQYF. For the CDR3, the DNA is TGTGCCAGCAGCTTAATCAACACAGATACGCAGTATTTT. Based on the CDR3 plus reference TRBV7-2 and TRBJ2-3, the full variable domain is GAGVSQSPSNKVTEKGKDVELRCDPISGHTALYWYRQSLGQGLEFLIYFQGNSAPDKSGLPSDRFSAERTGGSVSTLTIQRTQQEDSAVYLCASSLINTDTQYFGPGTRLTVL.

The rearrangement links TRBV6-6 to TRBJ2-5; D could derive from TRBD1 or TRBD2 (5 bases each). The V gene's germline CDR1 is MNHNY and CDR2 SVGAGI (reference sequence). The length of the CDR3 is 13 residues. Trimming pared 3 bases from V and 9 bases from J, leaving 14 bases between. CDR3 coding DNA: TGTGCCAGCAGTTATGGGACCGAAGGGGCCCAGTACTTC. This translates into CASSYGTEGAQYF.

The gene calls are TRBV7-9 and TRBJ2-5, with D hard to call. Germline CDR1 and CDR2: SEHNR and FQNEAQ (reference sequence). Between the trimmed V and J ends, which lost 3 bases and 6 bases, there was a span of 17 bases. The CDR3 is made up of 15 amino acids. This CDR3 is CASSFETLASQTQYF. The CDR3 DNA reads TGTGCCAGCAGCTTCGAGACATTGGCCTCGCAGACCCAGTACTTC. The full variable domain, with the rest looked up from reference TRBV7-9 and TRBJ2-5, is DTGVSQNPRHKITKRGQNVTFRCDPISEHNRLYWYRQTLGQGPEFLTYFQNEAQLEKSRLLSDRFSAERPKGSFSTLEIQRTEQGDSAMYLCASSFETLASQTQYFGPGTRLLVL.

The CDR3 protein is CASTGGVGEQFF. As DNA, the CDR3 is TGTGCCAGCACGGGGGGAGTGGGTGAGCAGTTCTTC. The genes are TRBV6-5 and TRBJ2-1; TRBD2 matches 7 bases. Germline lookup yields CDR1 MNHEY and CDR2 SVGAGI. The trim removed 7 bases at V and 9 bases at J, leaving 6 bases unmatched. The CDR3 is 12 amino acids.

The chain employs TRBV2 and TRBJ2-1, with TRBD1 as a possible D gene (5 bases). The CDR3 is made up of 15 amino acids. Germline CDR1 reads SNHLY; CDR2 reads FYNNEI. CDR3 in DNA: TGTGGGCACGGGCCGGACCCCTACAGGAGCGATGAGCAGTTCTTC. Translated: CGHGPDPYRSDEQFF.

The CDR3 is CASILGTGGTEAFF. CDR3 nucleotide sequence: TGCGCCAGCATCCTTGGTACAGGGGGCACTGAAGCTTTCTTT. This rearrangement joins TRBV5-1 to TRBJ1-1, with 8 bases identical to TRBD1. This CDR3 has 14 amino acids. Per the germline V gene, CDR1 is SGHRS and CDR2 is YFSETQ. The V and J ends lost 6 bases and 4 bases, in that order; junction bases with no gene match: 8. The full variable domain, its missing parts supplied by reference TRBV5-1 and TRBJ1-1, is KAGVTQTPRYLIKTRGQQVTLSCSPISGHRSVSWYQQTPGQGLQFLFEYFSETQRNKGNFPGRFSGRQFSNSRSEMNVSTLELGDSALYLCASILGTGGTEAFFGQGTRLTVV.

The V gene is TRBV2, the J gene TRBJ1-1; no definite D call. The CDR3 covers 11 residues. Trimming pared 3 bases from V and 8 bases from J, leaving 7 bases between. CDR1 is SNHLY, CDR2 FYNNEI, per germline. The CDR3 coding sequence is TGTGCCAGCAGTGATTTTTCAGAAGCTTTCTTT. Translation gives CASSDFSEAFF.

The chain combines TRBV7-8 with TRBJ1-2; 7 nucleotides match TRBD1. Germline V CDR1 and CDR2: SGHVS, FQNEAQ. This CDR3 spans 14 amino acids. Trimming at V came to 5 bases and at J to 5 bases, leaving 8 bases not matched to a gene. In nucleotides, the CDR3 is TGTGCCAGCAGCCACCGGACAGGATATTATGGCTACACCTTC. This codes for CASSHRTGYYGYTF.

The chain recombines TRBV19 with TRBJ2-3, with D perhaps given as TRBD1 or TRBD2 (5 bases each). Trimming pared 3 bases from V and 5 bases from J, leaving 21 bases between. The CDR3 spans 17 residues. Germline CDR1 reads LNHDA; CDR2 reads SQIVND (reference sequence). The CDR3 DNA reads TGTGCCAGTAGTATCTTCATACGGGACCCCGGTAGAGATACGCAGTATTTT. Its translation is CASSIFIRDPGRDTQYF.